This passage covers 9 T cell receptor beta chains from one sample sequenced in a study of T cells after yellow fever vaccination. One entry per CDR3 protein, called by TCRdb with MiXCR from the 5' RACE reads. The sample lists under 600,000 distinct CDR3 sequences, 13% occurring once. This sample comprised PBMCs, obtained on the day of the yellow fever booster vaccination. The source is a man aged 25-45 years who received the YFV17D yellow fever vaccine.

The chain carries TRBV6-2 or TRBV6-3 and TRBJ2-1; no firm D call. With 3 bases removed from V and 0 bases from J, the gap between germline ends came to 6 bases. CDR1 MNHEY and CDR2 SVGEGT come from the germline V gene. There are 14 residues in the CDR3. The chain's CDR3 is CASSYYNSYNEQFF. CDR3 sequence (DNA): TGTGCCAGCAGTTATTATAACTCCTACAATGAGCAGTTCTTC.

V is TRBV7-2 and J is TRBJ2-3, with D tentatively TRBD1 or TRBD2 (5 bases each). V dropped 0 bases and J dropped 2 bases, with 12 bases sitting between them. Germline CDR1 is SGHTA and CDR2 is FQGNSA. The CDR3 runs 16 residues. CDR3 amino acids: CASSLAGYGTTDTQYF. CDR3 in DNA: TGTGCCAGCAGCTTAGCCGGATACGGGACCACAGATACGCAGTATTTT.

The gene calls are TRBV11-2 and TRBJ2-2; TRBD2 matches at 8 bases. Per the germline V gene, CDR1 is SGHAT and CDR2 is FQNNGV. Trimming cost V 1 base and J 2 bases; bases outside gene matches: 12. The CDR3 is made up of 19 amino acids. CDR3 sequence: CASSLVGPAGAFNTGELFF. CDR3 nucleotide sequence: TGTGCCAGCAGCTTAGTAGGTCCAGCGGGGGCTTTTAACACCGGGGAGCTGTTTTTT. The whole variable domain, filled in from reference TRBV11-2 and TRBJ2-2, reads EAGVAQSPRYKIIEKRQSVAFWCNPISGHATLYWYQQILGQGPKLLIQFQNNGVVDDSQLPKDRFSAERLKGVDSTLKIQPAKLEDSAVYLCASSLVGPAGAFNTGELFFGEGSRLTVL.

The chain recombines TRBV5-1 with TRBJ2-5; weak D call: TRBD2 (6 bases). The CDR3 totals 18 residues. The V end was cut by 4 bases, the J end by 5 bases, with 27 bases between. The germline CDR1 and CDR2 sequences are SGHRS and YFSETQ. This CDR3 reads CASSPARAGLTWWETQYF. CDR3 in DNA: TGCGCCAGCAGCCCAGCAAGGGCGGGGCTAACTTGGTGGGAGACCCAGTACTTC.

V is TRBV6-1 and J is TRBJ2-7; maybe TRBD1 (7 bases). V dropped 5 bases and J dropped 7 bases, with 24 bases sitting between them. The CDR3 sequence is 16 residues long. CDR1 MNHNS and CDR2 SASEGT come from the germline V gene. The CDR3 protein is CASSPRRSGGHGEQYF. The CDR3, as DNA: TGTGCCAGCAGTCCCCGGAGGTCAGGGGGGCATGGTGAGCAGTACTTC.

This clonotype turned up a few times. V gene TRBV7-9 combines with J gene TRBJ2-7; 9 bases align to TRBD2. The CDR3 is 17 amino acids. Per germline, CDR1 SEHNR and CDR2 FQNEAQ (reference sequence). V lost 4 bases and J lost 1; bases outside the gene matches: 11. In DNA, the CDR3 is TGTGCCAGCAGCTCAATACTTAGCGGGAGACTTTCCTACGAGCAGTACTTC. Its translation is CASSSILSGRLSYEQYF.

This clonotype was picked up a small number of times. The chain employs TRBV7-3 and TRBJ2-7, with 7 bases fitting TRBD2. The CDR3 has 20 amino acids. V lost 0 bases and J lost 2; bases outside the gene matches: 19. Germline V gene sequence: CDR1 SGHTA, CDR2 FQGTGA. The CDR3 loop reads CASSLTRIALAATRPYEQYF. The CDR3 DNA reads as TGTGCCAGCAGCTTAACGCGAATCGCTCTAGCGGCAACCCGTCCCTACGAGCAGTACTTC.

This clonotype was seen a handful of times. V usage is TRBV7-2 and J usage is TRBJ1-2; D is undetermined. CDR3 length equals 14 residues. The V end was cut by 3 bases, the J end by 0 bases, with 8 bases between. Germline V lookup: CDR1 SGHTA, CDR2 FQGNSA. The DNA for the CDR3 is TGTGCCAGCAGCTTTGAGTATGCTAACTATGGCTACACCTTC. Translated: CASSFEYANYGYTF.

The chain carries TRBV12-3 or TRBV12-4 and TRBJ2-2; a possible D gene is TRBD2 (6 bases). This CDR3 is 14 amino acids long. The ends were cut back, 3 bases at V and 4 bases at J, with 9 bases in the middle. CDR3 nucleotide sequence: TGTGCCAGCAGTTTCTCTAGCGTCACCGGGGAGCTGTTTTTT. Translating it yields CASSFSSVTGELFF.